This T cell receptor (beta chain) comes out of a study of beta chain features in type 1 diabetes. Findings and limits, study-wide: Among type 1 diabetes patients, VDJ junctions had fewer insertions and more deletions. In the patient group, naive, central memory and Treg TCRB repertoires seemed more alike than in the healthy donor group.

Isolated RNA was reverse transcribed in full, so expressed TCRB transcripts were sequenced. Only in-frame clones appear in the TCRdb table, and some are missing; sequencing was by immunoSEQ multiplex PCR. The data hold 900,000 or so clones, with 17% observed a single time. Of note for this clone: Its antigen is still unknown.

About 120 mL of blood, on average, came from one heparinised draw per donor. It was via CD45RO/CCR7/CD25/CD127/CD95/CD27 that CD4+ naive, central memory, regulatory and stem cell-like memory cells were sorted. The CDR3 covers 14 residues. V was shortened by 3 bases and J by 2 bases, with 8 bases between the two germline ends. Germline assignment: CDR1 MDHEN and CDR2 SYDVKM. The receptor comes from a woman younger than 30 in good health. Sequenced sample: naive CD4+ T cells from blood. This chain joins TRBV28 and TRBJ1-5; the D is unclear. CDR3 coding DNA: TGTGCCAGCAGTTTTCGTGGGGGCAATCAGCCCCAGCATTTT. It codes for CASSFRGGNQPQHF.